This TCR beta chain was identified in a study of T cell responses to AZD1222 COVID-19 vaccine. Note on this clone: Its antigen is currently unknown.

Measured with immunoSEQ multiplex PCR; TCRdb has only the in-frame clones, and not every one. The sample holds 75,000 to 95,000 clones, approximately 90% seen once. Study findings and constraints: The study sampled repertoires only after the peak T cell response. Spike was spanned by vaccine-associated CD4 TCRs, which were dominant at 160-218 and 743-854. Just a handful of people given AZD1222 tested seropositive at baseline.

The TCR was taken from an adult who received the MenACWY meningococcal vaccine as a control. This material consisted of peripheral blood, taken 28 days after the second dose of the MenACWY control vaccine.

The CDR3 is CAGNRDSNNSPLHF. The CDR3 coding sequence is TGTGCCGGAAACCGGGACAGTAATAATTCACCCCTCCACTTT. The genes are TRBV2 and TRBJ1-6; 7 nucleotides match TRBD1. V shed 11 bases and J 5 bases; nucleotides not matched to a gene: 9. There are 14 residues in the CDR3. CDR1 is SNHLY and CDR2 is FYNNEI in the germline V gene. Using reference TRBV2 and TRBJ1-6 for the parts outside the CDR3, the full variable domain is EPEVTQTPSHQVTQMGQEVILRCVPISNHLYFYWYRQILGQKVEFLVSFYNNEISEKSEIFDDQFSVERPDGSNFTLKIRSTKLEDSAMYFCAGNRDSNNSPLHFGNGTRLTVT.